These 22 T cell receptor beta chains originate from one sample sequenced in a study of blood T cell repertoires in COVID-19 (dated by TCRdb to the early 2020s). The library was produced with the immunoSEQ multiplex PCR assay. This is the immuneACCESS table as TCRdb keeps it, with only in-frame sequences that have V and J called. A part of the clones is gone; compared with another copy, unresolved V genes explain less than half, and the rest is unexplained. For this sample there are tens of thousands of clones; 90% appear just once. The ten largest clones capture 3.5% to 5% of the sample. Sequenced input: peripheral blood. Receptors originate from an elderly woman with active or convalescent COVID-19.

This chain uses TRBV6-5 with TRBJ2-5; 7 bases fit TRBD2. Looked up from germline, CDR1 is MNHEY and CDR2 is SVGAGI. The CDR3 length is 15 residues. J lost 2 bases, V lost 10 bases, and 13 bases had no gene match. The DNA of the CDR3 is TGTGCCACCCAACGGACGCTAGCGGAACAAGAGACCCAGTACTTC. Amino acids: CATQRTLAEQETQYF.

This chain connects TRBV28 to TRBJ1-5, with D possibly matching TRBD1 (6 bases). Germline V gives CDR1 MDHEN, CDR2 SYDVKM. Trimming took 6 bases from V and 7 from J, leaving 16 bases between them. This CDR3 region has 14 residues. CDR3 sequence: CASSPGGGLQPQHF. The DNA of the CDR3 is TGTGCCAGCAGCCCGGGAGGGGGTTTGCAGCCCCAGCATTTT.

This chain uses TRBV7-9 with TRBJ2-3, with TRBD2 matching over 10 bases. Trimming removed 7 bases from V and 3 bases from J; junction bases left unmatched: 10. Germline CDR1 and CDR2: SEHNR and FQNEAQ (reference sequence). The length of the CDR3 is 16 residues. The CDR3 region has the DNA TGTGCCAGCACCCTAGGGCTAGCGGGAGCAACAGATACGCAGTATTTT. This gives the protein CASTLGLAGATDTQYF.

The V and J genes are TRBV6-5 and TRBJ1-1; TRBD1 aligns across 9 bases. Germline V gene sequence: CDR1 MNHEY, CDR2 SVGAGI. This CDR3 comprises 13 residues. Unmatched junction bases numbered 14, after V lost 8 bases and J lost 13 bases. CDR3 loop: CASRKQGAQIDFF. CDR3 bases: TGTGCCAGCCGAAAACAGGGGGCGCAAATTGATTTCTTT.

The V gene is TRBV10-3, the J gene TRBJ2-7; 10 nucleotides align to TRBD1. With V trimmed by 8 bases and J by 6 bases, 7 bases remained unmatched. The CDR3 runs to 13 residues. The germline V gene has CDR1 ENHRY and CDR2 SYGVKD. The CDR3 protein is CAIGGTGVGEQYF. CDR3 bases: TGTGCCATCGGGGGGACAGGGGTAGGCGAGCAGTACTTC.

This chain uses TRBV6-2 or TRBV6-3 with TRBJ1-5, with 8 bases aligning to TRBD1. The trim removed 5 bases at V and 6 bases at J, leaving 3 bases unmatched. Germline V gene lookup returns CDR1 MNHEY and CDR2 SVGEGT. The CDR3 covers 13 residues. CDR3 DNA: TGTGCCAGCAGTCGACAGGGGATTCAGCCCCAGCATTTT. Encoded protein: CASSRQGIQPQHF.

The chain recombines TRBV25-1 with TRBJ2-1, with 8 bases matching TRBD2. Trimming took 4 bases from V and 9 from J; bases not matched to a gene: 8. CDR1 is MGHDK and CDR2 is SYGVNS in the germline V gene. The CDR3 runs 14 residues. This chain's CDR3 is CASSVGLALSEQFF. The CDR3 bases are TGTGCCAGCAGTGTAGGACTAGCTTTAAGTGAGCAGTTCTTC. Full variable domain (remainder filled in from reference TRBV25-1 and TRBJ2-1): EADIYQTPRYLVIGTGKKITLECSQTMGHDKMYWYQQDPGMELHLIHYSYGVNSTEKGDLSSESTVSRIRTEHFPLTLESARPSHTSQYLCASSVGLALSEQFFGPGTRLTVL.

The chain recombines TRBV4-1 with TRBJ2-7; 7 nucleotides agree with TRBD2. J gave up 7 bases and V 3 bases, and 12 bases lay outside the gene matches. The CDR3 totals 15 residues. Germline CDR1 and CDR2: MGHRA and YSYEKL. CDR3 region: CASSQTTSPGGEQYF. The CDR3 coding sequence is TGCGCCAGCAGCCAGACGACTAGCCCCGGTGGGGAGCAGTACTTC.

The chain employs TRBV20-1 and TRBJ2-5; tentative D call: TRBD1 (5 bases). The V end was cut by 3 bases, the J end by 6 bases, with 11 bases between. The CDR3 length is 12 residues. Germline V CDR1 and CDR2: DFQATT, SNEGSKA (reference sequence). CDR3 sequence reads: CSASRQGKTQYF. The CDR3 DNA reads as TGCAGTGCTAGTCGGCAGGGAAAGACCCAGTACTTC.

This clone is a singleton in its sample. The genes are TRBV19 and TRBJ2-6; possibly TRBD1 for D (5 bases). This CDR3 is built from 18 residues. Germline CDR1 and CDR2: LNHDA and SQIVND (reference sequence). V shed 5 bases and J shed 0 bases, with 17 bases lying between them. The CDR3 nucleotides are TGTGCCAGTAGTGCCCTAAGGGGCAGCCGCTCTGGGGCCAACGTCCTGACTTTC. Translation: CASSALRGSRSGANVLTF.

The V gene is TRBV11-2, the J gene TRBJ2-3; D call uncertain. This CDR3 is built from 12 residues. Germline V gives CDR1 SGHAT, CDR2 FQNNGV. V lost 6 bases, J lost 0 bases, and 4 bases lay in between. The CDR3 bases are TGTGCCAGCAGTACTAGCACAGATACGCAGTATTTT. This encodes CASSTSTDTQYF.

DNA of the CDR3: TGTGCCAGCAGCCGGCCGGGACTAGCGGGAGTTTCATCCTACGAGCAGTACTTC. Amino acid sequence: CASSRPGLAGVSSYEQYF. The chain has TRBV5-6 and TRBJ2-7; 14 nucleotides match TRBD2. This CDR3 spans 18 amino acids. Germline V CDR1 and CDR2: SGHDT, YYEEEE. The V gene end was trimmed by 4 bases and the J gene end by 1 base; junction bases not matched to a gene: 10.

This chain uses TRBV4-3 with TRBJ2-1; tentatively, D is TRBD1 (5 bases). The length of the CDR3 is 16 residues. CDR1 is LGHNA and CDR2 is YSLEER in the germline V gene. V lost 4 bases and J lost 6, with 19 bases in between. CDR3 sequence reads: CASSPDLGVGLNEQFF. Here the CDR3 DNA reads TGCGCCAGCAGCCCCGACCTAGGGGTCGGCCTCAATGAGCAGTTCTTC.

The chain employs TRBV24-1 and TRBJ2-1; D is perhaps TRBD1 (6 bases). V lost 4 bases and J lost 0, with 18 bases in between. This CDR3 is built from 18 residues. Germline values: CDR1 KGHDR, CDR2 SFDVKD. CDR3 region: CATSDSQGSLRSYNEQFF. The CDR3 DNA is TGTGCCACCAGTGACTCACAGGGCTCCCTTCGCTCCTACAATGAGCAGTTCTTC.

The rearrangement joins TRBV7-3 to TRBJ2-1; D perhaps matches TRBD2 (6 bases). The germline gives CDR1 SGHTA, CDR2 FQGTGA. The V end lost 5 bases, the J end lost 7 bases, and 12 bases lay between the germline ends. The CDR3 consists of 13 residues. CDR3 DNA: TGTGCCAGCAGCCCAGGGAGGAGGAATGAGCAGTTCTTC. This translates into CASSPGRRNEQFF.

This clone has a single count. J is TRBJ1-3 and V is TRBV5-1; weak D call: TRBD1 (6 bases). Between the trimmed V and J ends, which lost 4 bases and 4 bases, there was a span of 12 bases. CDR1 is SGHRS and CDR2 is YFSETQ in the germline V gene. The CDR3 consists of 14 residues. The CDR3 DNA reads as TGCGCCAGCAGCGTAAGGGGGGGAGGAAACACCATATATTTT. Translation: CASSVRGGGNTIYF.

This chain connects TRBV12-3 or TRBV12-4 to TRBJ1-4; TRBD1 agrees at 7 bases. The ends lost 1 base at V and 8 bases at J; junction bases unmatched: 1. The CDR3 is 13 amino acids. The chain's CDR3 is CASSLVRGEKLFF. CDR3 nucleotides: TGTGCCAGCAGTTTAGTCAGGGGGGAAAAACTGTTTTTT.

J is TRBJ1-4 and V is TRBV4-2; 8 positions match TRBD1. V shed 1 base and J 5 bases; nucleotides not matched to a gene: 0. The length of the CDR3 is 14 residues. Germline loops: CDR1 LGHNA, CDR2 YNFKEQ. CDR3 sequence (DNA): TGTGCCAGCAGCCAAGGGACAGGGAATGAAAAACTGTTTTTT. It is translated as CASSQGTGNEKLFF.

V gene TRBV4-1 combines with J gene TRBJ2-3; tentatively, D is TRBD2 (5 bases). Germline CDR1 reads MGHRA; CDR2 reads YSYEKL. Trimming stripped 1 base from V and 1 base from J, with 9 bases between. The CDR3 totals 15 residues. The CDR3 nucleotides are TGCGCCAGCAGCCAAGCCCCCGGGGGCACAGATACGCAGTATTTT. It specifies CASSQAPGGTDTQYF.

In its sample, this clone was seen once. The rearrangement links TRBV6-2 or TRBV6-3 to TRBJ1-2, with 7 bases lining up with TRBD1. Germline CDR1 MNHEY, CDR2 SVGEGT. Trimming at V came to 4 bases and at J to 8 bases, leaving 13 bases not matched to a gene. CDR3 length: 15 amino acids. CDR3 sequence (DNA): TGTGCCAGCAGTTTTTTTTTGGGGACAGTTGACGGCTACACCTTC. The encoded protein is CASSFFLGTVDGYTF.

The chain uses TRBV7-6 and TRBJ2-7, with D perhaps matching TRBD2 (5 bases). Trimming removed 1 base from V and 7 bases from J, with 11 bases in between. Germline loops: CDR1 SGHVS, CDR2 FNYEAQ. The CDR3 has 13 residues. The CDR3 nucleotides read TGTGCCAGCAGCTTAGACGGGGAAGGAGAGCAGTACTTC. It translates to CASSLDGEGEQYF.

The CDR3 DNA follows: TGTGCCAGCAGCCTCGGACAGGGACCCAATCAGCCCCAGCATTTT. Translated: CASSLGQGPNQPQHF. The chain joins TRBV6-2 or TRBV6-3 to TRBJ1-5; 8 bases match TRBD1. The CDR3 is 15 residues long. V dropped 6 bases and J dropped 3; count of bases not matched to a gene: 7. CDR1 and CDR2 from the germline V gene are MNHEY and SVGEGT.